The TCR beta chain described here comes from a study of cytomegalovirus exposure and HLA in healthy donors. As concerns this clone: What it recognizes is unknown.

CDR1 is SGHRS and CDR2 is YFSETQ in the germline V gene. The CDR3 covers 15 residues. V was pared by 0 bases and J by 10 bases, with 5 bases of the junction left unmatched. Study-level results: When analyzed later, the rates of TCR association showed variation by HLA locus, with DRB1 the most and HLA-C the fewest.

Primers for the PCR totalled 60 Vbeta and 13 Jbeta. The assay was immunoSEQ multiplex PCR, and TCRdb's table has in-frame clones only and misses some. This table has around 80,000 clones, around 76% appearing once. Healthy bone marrow donors made up the donor group. V is TRBV5-1 and J is TRBJ1-6, with 9 positions matching TRBD1. The receptor was isolated from a man aged 40-49 years in good health and CMV-seronegative. Sequenced sample: PBMCs. CDR3 sequence reads: CASSLGQGVGSPLHF. The CDR3 nucleotides read TGCGCCAGCAGCTTGGGACAGGGGGTTGGCTCACCCCTCCACTTT.